The 21 T cell receptor beta chains in this list originate from one sample, sequenced in a study of CD8 T cells in Susac syndrome (dated by TCRdb to about 2019). Library construction relied on the immunoSEQ multiplex PCR assay. RNA was extracted with the RNeasy kit and roughly 0.5 to 1 ug was reverse transcribed using random hexamers. The raw public reads went through TCRdb reprocessing: fastp at Q25, MiXCR clone calling, in-frame beta chains kept. Each CDR3 protein appears once, grouped with its most common genes and DNA. Present in this sample are roughly 180,000 distinct CDR3 sequences, around 94% of which were seen just once. The ten largest account for 0.14% of the sample. Material: CD4+ T cells from PBMCs. The receptors come from a human donor in good health.

The chain recombines TRBV25-1 with TRBJ1-1; D not resolved. Germline V gives CDR1 MGHDK, CDR2 SYGVNS. This CDR3 region has 13 residues. Trimming removed 1 base at V and 5 bases at J, with 8 bases between. The CDR3 coding sequence is TGTGCCAGCAGTGAATCTGGGCGGACTGAAGCTTTCTTT. It translates to CASSESGRTEAFF.

This sequence joins TRBV19 and TRBJ2-1; 10 nucleotides match TRBD1. The CDR3 spans 18 residues. The V and J ends lost 3 bases and 0 bases, in that order; junction bases with no gene match: 8. In germline, CDR1 is LNHDA, CDR2 SQIVND (reference sequence). CDR3 in DNA: TGTGCCAGTAGTATCGACGGGACAGGGGCGAGCTCCTACAATGAGCAGTTCTTC. This encodes CASSIDGTGASSYNEQFF. Filled out from reference TRBV19 and TRBJ2-1, the complete variable domain reads DGGITQSPKYLFRKEGQNVTLSCEQNLNHDAMYWYRQDPGQGLRLIYYSQIVNDFQKGDIAEGYSVSREKKESFPLTVTSAQKNPTAFYLCASSIDGTGASSYNEQFFGPGTRLTVL.

The rearrangement uses TRBV20-1 and TRBJ2-5; D not certain. In germline, CDR1 is DFQATT, CDR2 SNEGSKA (reference sequence). The CDR3 is 13 residues long. The germline V and J ends were trimmed by 3 bases and 2 bases, with 10 bases remaining between them. The DNA for the CDR3 is TGCAGTGCTAGTCTCAGGACGCAAGAGACCCAGTACTTC. Residues: CSASLRTQETQYF.

The chain is built from TRBV7-2 and TRBJ2-5, with 7 bases that match TRBD2. Germline CDR1 is SGHTA and CDR2 is FQGNSA. The CDR3 totals 14 residues. V was clipped by 5 bases and J by 2 bases; unmatched bases: 5. The CDR3 DNA reads as TGTGCCAGCAGCCCTGGGGGGGGGCAAGAGACCCAGTACTTC. This sequence encodes CASSPGGGQETQYF.

J is TRBJ2-3 and V is TRBV29-1; D is uncertain. Germline V gene lookup returns CDR1 SQVTM and CDR2 ANQGSEA. The CDR3 has 14 residues. V lost 2 bases and J 0 bases, leaving 9 bases between the germline ends. The CDR3 protein is CSVELLGSTDTQYF. The CDR3 DNA follows: TGCAGCGTTGAACTCCTTGGTAGCACAGATACGCAGTATTTT.

This clonotype has a single count. The chain recombines TRBV12-3 or TRBV12-4 with TRBJ1-2; D gene unclear. The CDR3 covers 14 residues. Deletions cut 4 bases from V and 8 bases from J, with 17 bases between. The DNA for the CDR3 is TGTGCCAGCAGTTCCCAGGAACCCCCGGAAGGCTACACCTTC. It is translated as CASSSQEPPEGYTF.

The rearrangement joins TRBV27 to TRBJ2-7; weak D call: TRBD1 (6 bases). Between the trimmed V and J ends, which lost 2 bases and 6 bases, there was a span of 11 bases. Per the germline V gene, CDR1 is MNHEY and CDR2 is SMNVEV (reference sequence). The CDR3 totals 13 residues. Here the CDR3 reads CASSLEGVGEQYF. The CDR3 DNA is TGTGCCAGCAGTTTAGAGGGGGTAGGCGAGCAGTACTTC.

J is TRBJ2-5 and V is TRBV29-1, with a possible D match to TRBD2 (5 bases). The CDR3 sequence is 13 residues long. The germline V gene has CDR1 SQVTM and CDR2 ANQGSEA. V lost 6 bases and J 2 bases, leaving 13 bases between the germline ends. DNA for the CDR3: TGCAGCGTCCGAGGAGGATTTCAAGAGACCCAGTACTTC. The encoded protein is CSVRGGFQETQYF.

V is TRBV6-2 or TRBV6-3 and J is TRBJ2-5; 12 positions agree with TRBD2. CDR1 and CDR2 from the germline V gene are MNHEY and SVGEGT. The length of the CDR3 is 16 residues. V trimming: 5 bases; J trimming: 5 bases; junction bases outside the gene matches: 9. The CDR3 loop is CASSTRLAGAYETQYF. CDR3 bases: TGTGCCAGCAGTACCAGACTAGCGGGGGCGTACGAGACCCAGTACTTC.

The chain joins TRBV7-9 to TRBJ2-1; 10 positions match TRBD2. This CDR3 contains 15 residues. The V gene end was trimmed by 6 bases and the J gene end by 5 bases; junction bases not matched to a gene: 7. The germline gives CDR1 SEHNR, CDR2 FQNEAQ (reference sequence). CDR3: CASSYRLAGNNEQFF. The DNA of the CDR3 is TGTGCCAGCAGTTATCGACTAGCGGGTAACAATGAGCAGTTCTTC.

The chain carries TRBV24-1 and TRBJ2-3, with TRBD1 as a possible D gene (5 bases). CDR3 size: 14 residues. Germline V lookup: CDR1 KGHDR, CDR2 SFDVKD. Trimming removed 6 bases from V and 3 bases from J, with 12 bases in between. For the CDR3, the DNA is TGTGCCACCAGTTACAGGTACAGGACAGATACGCAGTATTTT. It encodes CATSYRYRTDTQYF.

J is TRBJ1-2 and V is TRBV4-3; 7 bases fit TRBD1. Looked up from germline, CDR1 is LGHNA and CDR2 is YSLEER. V lost 3 bases to trimming and J lost 5 bases; unmatched junction nucleotides: 18. CDR3 length equals 18 residues. The CDR3 protein is CASSQPCAPGQCPYGYTF. The CDR3 DNA reads as TGCGCCAGCAGCCAGCCCTGTGCCCCGGGACAGTGCCCTTATGGCTACACCTTC.

The rearrangement uses TRBV11-3 and TRBJ2-3; no clear D. Germline CDR1 and CDR2: SGHNT and YENEEA. The CDR3 runs to 14 residues. V lost 3 bases and J lost 2, with 9 bases in between. CDR3 nucleotide sequence: TGTGCCAGCAGCTTTTACCTCACCACAGATACGCAGTATTTT. It codes for CASSFYLTTDTQYF.

The chain has TRBV4-3 and TRBJ2-7; D is possibly TRBD1 (5 bases). Trimming removed 0 bases at V and 3 bases at J, with 12 bases between. The germline V gene has CDR1 LGHNA and CDR2 YSLEER. The CDR3 totals 15 residues. The CDR3 DNA sequence: TGCGCCAGCAGCCAAGATTCAAGGGGTAACTACGAGCAGTACTTC. Translated, it gives CASSQDSRGNYEQYF.

The chain links TRBV5-1 to TRBJ1-6, with D unresolved. V was cut by 2 bases and J by 7 bases, with 7 bases left in between. CDR3 length equals 13 residues. Germline V lookup: CDR1 SGHRS, CDR2 YFSETQ. In nucleotides, the CDR3 is TGCGCCAGCAGCTTTCTGCAGAATTCACCCCTCCACTTT. It translates to CASSFLQNSPLHF.

The chain employs TRBV3-1 and TRBJ2-5; 8 nucleotides align to TRBD2. The CDR3 contains 16 residues. V shed 3 bases and J 1 base; nucleotides not matched to a gene: 7. Germline-derived CDR1 and CDR2 are LGHDT and YNNKEL (reference sequence). The CDR3 sequence: CASSQRGAGVQETQYF. CDR3 nucleotide sequence: TGTGCCAGCAGCCAGCGAGGAGCGGGGGTCCAAGAGACCCAGTACTTC.

The V call is TRBV4-3, the J call TRBJ2-7; a weak D match, TRBD1 (6 bases). CDR1 and CDR2 from the germline V gene are LGHNA and YSLEER. The CDR3 length is 15 residues. Trimming stripped 0 bases from V and 2 bases from J, with 11 bases between. CDR3 nucleotide sequence: TGCGCCAGCAGCCAAGATATCGGGACAACCTACGAGCAGTACTTC. This codes for CASSQDIGTTYEQYF.

The gene calls are TRBV27 and TRBJ1-6; TRBD1 matches 8 bases. J gave up 7 bases and V 5 bases, and 7 bases lay outside the gene matches. This CDR3 is 15 amino acids long. Germline CDR1 MNHEY, CDR2 SMNVEV (reference sequence). The CDR3 loop is CASSKRQGQNSPLHF. DNA of the CDR3: TGTGCCAGCAGTAAACGACAGGGGCAGAATTCACCCCTCCACTTT.

J is TRBJ2-1 and V is TRBV19, with D possibly being TRBD1 (5 bases). The CDR3 is made up of 11 amino acids. V lost 11 bases, J lost 7 bases, and 12 bases lay in between. Germline CDR1 and CDR2: LNHDA and SQIVND (reference sequence). The CDR3: CAVDSRNEQFF. CDR3 DNA sequence: TGTGCCGTTGACAGCCGAAATGAGCAGTTCTTC.

V and J are TRBV27 and TRBJ1-2; D ambiguous. V shed 5 bases and J shed 0 bases, with 10 bases lying between them. Per germline, CDR1 MNHEY and CDR2 SMNVEV (reference sequence). CDR3 size: 14 residues. The CDR3 DNA follows: TGTGCCAGCAGTCCCAAAGCGTCTAACTATGGCTACACCTTC. It specifies CASSPKASNYGYTF.

V is TRBV7-2 and J is TRBJ2-5; 7 bases align to TRBD1. After removal of 5 bases from V and 9 bases from J, the junction contained 12 bases not matched to a gene. The germline CDR1 and CDR2 sequences are SGHTA and FQGNSA. The CDR3 runs 14 residues. CDR3 DNA sequence: TGTGCCAGCAGCAGGGACAGCCTCTATGGGGCCCAGTACTTC. It codes for CASSRDSLYGAQYF.